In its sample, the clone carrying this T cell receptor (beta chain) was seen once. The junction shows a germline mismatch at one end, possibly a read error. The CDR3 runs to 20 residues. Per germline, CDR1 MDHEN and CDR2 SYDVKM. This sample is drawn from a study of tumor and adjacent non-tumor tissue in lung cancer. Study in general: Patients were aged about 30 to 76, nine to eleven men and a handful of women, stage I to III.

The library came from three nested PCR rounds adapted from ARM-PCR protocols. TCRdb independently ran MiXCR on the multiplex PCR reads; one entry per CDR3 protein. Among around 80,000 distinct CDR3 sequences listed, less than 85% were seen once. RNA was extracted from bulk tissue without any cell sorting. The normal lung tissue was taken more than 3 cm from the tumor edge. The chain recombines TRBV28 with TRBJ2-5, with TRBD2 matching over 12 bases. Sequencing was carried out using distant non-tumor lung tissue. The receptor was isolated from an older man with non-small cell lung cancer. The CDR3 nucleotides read TGTGCCAGTAGTTTACTTGACCTCCAGACTAGCGGGAGAGGGGAAGAGACCCAGTACTTT. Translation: CASSLLDLQTSGRGEETQYF.